This entry lists 6 T cell receptor beta chains sequenced from one sample in a study of T cell responses to AZD1222 COVID-19 vaccine. Only in-frame clones appear in the TCRdb table, and some are missing; sequencing was by immunoSEQ multiplex PCR. The table has around 120,000 clones, roughly 91% seen once; the top ten hold about 4%. The source was peripheral blood, collected 28 days after the second AZD1222 dose. The receptors were gathered from an adult who received the AZD1222 COVID-19 vaccine.

The genes are TRBV4-3 and TRBJ1-1; D unresolved. Trimming shortened V by 0 bases and J by 3 bases, and 8 bases separated the two germline ends. The CDR3 is 14 amino acids. The germline gives CDR1 LGHNA, CDR2 YSLEER. Here the CDR3 reads CASSQEPGDTEAFF. In DNA form, the CDR3 reads TGCGCCAGCAGCCAAGAGCCCGGGGACACTGAAGCTTTCTTT.

The chain is built from TRBV5-1 and TRBJ2-7; 12 nucleotides match TRBD1. From germline, CDR1 is SGHRS and CDR2 YFSETQ. The CDR3 loop spans 15 amino acids. The trim removed 3 bases at V and 4 bases at J, leaving 5 bases unmatched. The CDR3 nucleotides read TGCGCCAGCAGCTCCGGGACAGGGGGCTTGTACGAGCAGTACTTC. Protein product: CASSSGTGGLYEQYF. The variable domain in full, with the rest retrieved from reference TRBV5-1 and TRBJ2-7, is KAGVTQTPRYLIKTRGQQVTLSCSPISGHRSVSWYQQTPGQGLQFLFEYFSETQRNKGNFPGRFSGRQFSNSRSEMNVSTLELGDSALYLCASSSGTGGLYEQYFGPGTRLTVT.

Worth noting for this clone: At one end, the junction sequence differs from germline, possibly due to a read error. V and J are TRBV5-1 and TRBJ2-1; possibly TRBD1 or TRBD2 for D (5 bases each). Germline V gene lookup returns CDR1 SGHRS and CDR2 YFSETQ. The CDR3 is made up of 12 amino acids. The CDR3 sequence: CASSLEGTFVVF. CDR3 bases: TGCGCCAGCAGCTTGGAAGGGACGTTCGTGGTCTTC.

The V call is TRBV5-6, the J call TRBJ2-1; TRBD2 might be the D (6 bases). Trimming pared 5 bases from V and 3 bases from J, leaving 6 bases between. This CDR3 spans 12 amino acids. Per germline, CDR1 SGHDT and CDR2 YYEEEE. CDR3 in amino acids: CASRDYYNEQFF. The CDR3 nucleotides are TGTGCCAGCAGGGACTACTACAATGAGCAGTTCTTC.

The CDR3 here is CASGSSSGRESYEQYF. The CDR3 nucleotides are TGCGCCAGCGGATCCTCTAGCGGGAGGGAATCTTACGAGCAGTACTTC. The rearrangement uses TRBV23-1 and TRBJ2-7; 12 bases agree with TRBD2. TRBV23-1 is placed among ORFs of uncertain function. The ends lost 8 bases at V and 4 bases at J; junction bases unmatched: 12. This CDR3 is built from 16 residues.

The chain employs TRBV15 and TRBJ1-1; no reliable D call. V shed 3 bases and J shed 1 base, with 9 bases lying between them. This CDR3 region has 14 residues. Germline V gene sequence: CDR1 LNHNV, CDR2 YYDKDF (reference sequence). In DNA form, the CDR3 reads TGTGCCACCAGCAGGCAGGAACGGAACACTGAAGCTTTCTTT. Protein: CATSRQERNTEAFF.